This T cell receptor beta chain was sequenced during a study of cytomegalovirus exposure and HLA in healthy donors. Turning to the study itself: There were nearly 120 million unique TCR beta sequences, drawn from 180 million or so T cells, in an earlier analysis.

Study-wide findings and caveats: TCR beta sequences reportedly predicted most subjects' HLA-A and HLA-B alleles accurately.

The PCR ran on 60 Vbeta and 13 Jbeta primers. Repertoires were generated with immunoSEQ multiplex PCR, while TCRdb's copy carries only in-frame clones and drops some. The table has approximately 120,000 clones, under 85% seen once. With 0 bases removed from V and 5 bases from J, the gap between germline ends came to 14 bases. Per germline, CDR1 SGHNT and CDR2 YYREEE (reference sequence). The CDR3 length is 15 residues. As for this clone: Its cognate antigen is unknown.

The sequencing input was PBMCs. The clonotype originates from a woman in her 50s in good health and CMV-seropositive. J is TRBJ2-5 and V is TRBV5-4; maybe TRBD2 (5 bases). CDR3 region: CASSLVAKGEETQYF. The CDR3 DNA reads TGTGCCAGCAGCTTGGTAGCCAAGGGAGAGGAGACCCAGTACTTC.